A selection of T cell receptor beta chains follows, all from one sample in a study of PD-L1 blockade in urothelial cancer. This table comes from immunoSEQ multiplex PCR, and its TCRdb copy is limited to in-frame clones, with some not included. The sample lists about 120,000 clones; approximately 90% were seen once. The sequences come from PBMCs, collected around atezolizumab (anti-PD-L1) treatment. The receptors stem from a man between 60 and 75 years old with urothelial cancer. Each CDR3 is given without its conserved first and last residue. Each record gives: V gene, J gene, CDR3 length, clone size, CDR3 protein. The size field is filled for only some rows; it gives once, few, many or a size class.

v_gene: TRBV9
j_gene: TRBJ2-1
len: 15
abundance: .
CDR3aa: ASSVELGAGGNNEQF

v_gene: TRBV7-9
j_gene: TRBJ2-7
len: 12
abundance: .
CDR3aa: ASSVASQEPNQY

v_gene: TRBV7-9
j_gene: TRBJ2-7
len: 12
abundance: .
CDR3aa: ASRPGLDGDEQY

v_gene: TRBV5-1
j_gene: TRBJ1-6
len: 15
abundance: .
CDR3aa: ASSLSFPDSHNSPLH

v_gene: TRBV5-1
j_gene: TRBJ2-2
len: 11
abundance: .
CDR3aa: ASSFQGPGELF

v_gene: TRBV4-3
j_gene: TRBJ2-7
len: 13
abundance: .
CDR3aa: ASSQLRGQGYEQY

v_gene: TRBV7-9
j_gene: TRBJ1-5
len: 13
abundance: .
CDR3aa: ASSSGTISNQPQH

v_gene: TRBV2
j_gene: TRBJ2-2
len: 13
abundance: .
CDR3aa: ASRPSRGPAGELF

v_gene: TRBV4-1
j_gene: TRBJ2-7
len: 12
abundance: .
CDR3aa: ASSGGLAGVEQY

v_gene: TRBV7-2
j_gene: TRBJ1-2
len: 11
abundance: .
CDR3aa: ASSLASFDGYT

v_gene: TRBV6-6
j_gene: TRBJ1-6
len: 11
abundance: .
CDR3aa: ASSTDENSPLH

v_gene: TRBV7-9
j_gene: TRBJ2-1
len: 14
abundance: .
CDR3aa: ASRRTSGSIHNEQF

v_gene: TRBV5-1
j_gene: TRBJ2-6
len: 14
abundance: .
CDR3aa: ASSLEGQLKANVLT

v_gene: TRBV7-2
j_gene: TRBJ2-2
len: 14
abundance: .
CDR3aa: ASSFRDVGGTGELF

v_gene: TRBV6-5
j_gene: TRBJ1-2
len: 12
abundance: .
CDR3aa: ASSYTFGTRGYT

v_gene: TRBV5-5
j_gene: TRBJ1-6
len: 14
abundance: .
CDR3aa: ASSSTGQPYNSPLH

v_gene: TRBV14
j_gene: TRBJ2-1
len: 13
abundance: .
CDR3aa: ASSQARSSYNEQF

v_gene: TRBV6-6
j_gene: TRBJ1-5
len: 12
abundance: .
CDR3aa: ASTIQGRNQPQH

v_gene: TRBV10-3
j_gene: TRBJ2-7
len: 11
abundance: .
CDR3aa: AIKAGPDYEQY

v_gene: TRBV6-5
j_gene: TRBJ1-1
len: 10
abundance: .
CDR3aa: ASTRQGTEAF

v_gene: TRBV19
j_gene: TRBJ2-1
len: 15
abundance: .
CDR3aa: ASSIGRGGAPYNEQF

v_gene: TRBV7-3
j_gene: TRBJ1-5
len: 17
abundance: .
CDR3aa: ASSPSWWPTGKGNQPQH

v_gene: TRBV5-1
j_gene: TRBJ1-1
len: 13
abundance: few
CDR3aa: ASSSTGATNTEAF

v_gene: TRBV5-1
j_gene: TRBJ2-5
len: 10
abundance: .
CDR3aa: ASSWEGETQY

v_gene: TRBV2
j_gene: TRBJ2-1
len: 14
abundance: once
CDR3aa: ASSDLGLAGGNEQF

v_gene: TRBV6-6
j_gene: TRBJ2-7
len: 11
abundance: .
CDR3aa: ATLRGYSYEQY

v_gene: TRBV29-1
j_gene: TRBJ1-3
len: 11
abundance: few
CDR3aa: SISPGAGNTIY

v_gene: TRBV7-2
j_gene: TRBJ1-2
len: 12
abundance: .
CDR3aa: ASSFNAGGSGYT